This entry is about one TCR beta chain. The antigen is not known. What was amplified from RNA transcripts were TCR beta CDR3 regions. During a first-round RT-PCR of the TCR CDR3, the HTBI primer set was used. TCRdb passed the multiplex PCR reads through MiXCR, listing each CDR3 protein once. Among about 640,000 distinct CDR3 sequences, around 21% were seen once, and the ten largest hold more than 30%. Uncontrolled infection, other autoimmune disease, pregnancy or lactation led to exclusion. Fresh peripheral blood, roughly 9.3 ml, was the source of the PBMCs. This sample stems from a study of T cells in Graves' hyperthyroidism and ophthalmopathy. Study-wide results and caveats: Before onset, ophthalmopathy was predicted by the model a median around 6.2 months earlier. In the blood, most expanded thyroid clonotypes above 0.001 appeared as well.

Germline loops: CDR1 LGHDT, CDR2 YNNKEL (reference sequence). With 4 bases removed from V and 5 bases from J, the gap between germline ends came to 23 bases. This CDR3 spans 17 amino acids. This TCR derives from a man aged 25 to 45 with Graves' ophthalmopathy. The sample comprised blood. V usage is TRBV3-1 and J usage is TRBJ1-1; D may be TRBD1 (5 bases). CDR3 nucleotides: TGTGCCAGCAGCCCAAAAGCTAAACAGGAGAGGCGGACTGAAGCTTTCTTT. This translates into CASSPKAKQERRTEAFF. The full variable domain, with the rest looked up from reference TRBV3-1 and TRBJ1-1, is DTAVSQTPKYLVTQMGNDKSIKCEQNLGHDTMYWYKQDSKKFLKIMFSYNNKELIINETVPNRFSPKSPDKAHLNLHINSLELGDSAVYFCASSPKAKQERRTEAFFGQGTRLTVV.